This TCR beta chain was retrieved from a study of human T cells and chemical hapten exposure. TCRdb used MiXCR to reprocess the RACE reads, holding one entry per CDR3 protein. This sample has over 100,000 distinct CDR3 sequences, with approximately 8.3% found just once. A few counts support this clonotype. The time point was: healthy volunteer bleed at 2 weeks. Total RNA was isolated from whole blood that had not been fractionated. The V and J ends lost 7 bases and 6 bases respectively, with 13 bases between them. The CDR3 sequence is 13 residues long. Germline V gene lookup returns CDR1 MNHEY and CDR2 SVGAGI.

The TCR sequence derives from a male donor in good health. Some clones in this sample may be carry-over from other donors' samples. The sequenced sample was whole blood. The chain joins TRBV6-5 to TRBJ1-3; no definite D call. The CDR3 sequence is CASTGDSENTIYF. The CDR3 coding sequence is TGTGCCAGCACCGGGGATTCCGAAAACACCATATATTTT.